Presented here are 11 T cell receptor beta chains from one specimen sequenced in a study of blood T cell repertoires in COVID-19. Profiled with immunoSEQ multiplex PCR; TCRdb holds only in-frame clones, not every one. The top ten clones hold around 10% of a sample with 200,000 to 300,000 clones, 85% of them seen once. The source material was PBMCs or T cells enriched from blood (not recorded which). These receptor sequences come from a woman between 45 and 65 years old with acute COVID-19.

This chain joins TRBV5-1 and TRBJ2-3; D unclear. Germline values: CDR1 SGHRS, CDR2 YFSETQ. V was cut by 0 bases and J by 0 bases, with 11 bases left in between. The CDR3 length is 16 residues. The CDR3 DNA reads TGCGCCAGCAGCTTGGGGGCAGGCTCTAGCACAGATACGCAGTATTTT. Translated, it gives CASSLGAGSSTDTQYF. Using reference TRBV5-1 and TRBJ2-3 for the parts outside the CDR3, the full variable domain is KAGVTQTPRYLIKTRGQQVTLSCSPISGHRSVSWYQQTPGQGLQFLFEYFSETQRNKGNFPGRFSGRQFSNSRSEMNVSTLELGDSALYLCASSLGAGSSTDTQYFGPGTRLTVL.

CDR3 in DNA: TGTGCCAGCAGCCGATCCGGCAGGGGAGCTTTCTTT. This encodes CASSRSGRGAFF. J is TRBJ1-1 and V is TRBV14, with D perhaps matching TRBD1 (6 bases). CDR1 and CDR2 (germline): SGHDN, FVKESK. Trimming removed 4 bases from V and 10 bases from J, with 13 bases in between. The CDR3 has 12 residues.

This chain uses TRBV4-3 with TRBJ2-7; unclear D gene. Germline loops: CDR1 LGHNA, CDR2 YSLEER. Trimming removed 0 bases from V and 6 bases from J, with 9 bases in between. The CDR3 spans 13 residues. The CDR3 protein is CASSQDGRSEQYF. The CDR3 DNA follows: TGCGCCAGCAGCCAAGATGGCAGATCCGAGCAGTACTTC.

The V gene is TRBV19, the J gene TRBJ1-6; D gene uncertain. The CDR3 has 14 amino acids. Germline V gene lookup returns CDR1 LNHDA and CDR2 SQIVND (reference sequence). Deletions cut 7 bases from V and 6 bases from J, with 13 bases between. For the CDR3, the DNA is TGTGCCAGTACAGCCTCCGGGATTAATTCACCCCTCCACTTT. This codes for CASTASGINSPLHF.

The chain recombines TRBV5-1 with TRBJ2-3; D is unclear. CDR3 size: 14 residues. Trimming took off 7 bases at V and 1 base at J, with 13 bases between the two ends. Germline CDR1 reads SGHRS; CDR2 reads YFSETQ. In nucleotides, the CDR3 is TGCGCCAGCGCCGCCGTAGCCCGCACAGATACGCAGTATTTT. It yields the protein CASAAVARTDTQYF.

The chain links TRBV6-1 to TRBJ2-7; 10 positions agree with TRBD1. J lost 3 bases, V lost 4 bases, and 3 bases had no gene match. The CDR3 is 14 amino acids. Germline assignment: CDR1 MNHNS and CDR2 SASEGT. CDR3 sequence: CASSATGGIYEQYF. The CDR3 bases are TGTGCCAGCAGTGCGACAGGGGGCATCTACGAGCAGTACTTC.

This clone has just a few counts. V and J are TRBV28 and TRBJ1-2; a possible D gene is TRBD1 (5 bases). V lost 5 bases and J lost 1, with 8 bases in between. The CDR3 runs to 13 residues. CDR1 is MDHEN, CDR2 SYDVKM, per germline. The CDR3 reads CASSQGDNYGYTF. CDR3 sequence (DNA): TGTGCCAGCAGTCAGGGCGATAACTATGGCTACACCTTC.

V usage is TRBV5-1 and J usage is TRBJ1-5; TRBD1 matches 7 bases. Germline values: CDR1 SGHRS, CDR2 YFSETQ. This CDR3 is 12 amino acids long. V was clipped by 0 bases and J by 11 bases; unmatched bases: 2. CDR3 residues: CASSLDGQAQHF. In nucleotides, the CDR3 is TGCGCCAGCAGCTTGGATGGACAGGCCCAGCATTTT.

The V call is TRBV4-2, the J call TRBJ2-7; D remains ambiguous. The CDR3 is 14 amino acids. Germline-derived CDR1 and CDR2 are LGHNA and YNFKEQ. Trimming shortened V by 1 base and J by 2 bases, and 9 bases separated the two germline ends. The CDR3 here is CASSQVAETYEQYF. Written as DNA, the CDR3 is TGTGCCAGCAGCCAAGTGGCGGAGACCTACGAGCAGTACTTC.

This rearrangement joins TRBV30 to TRBJ1-3; 10 bases fit TRBD1. J lost 0 bases, V lost 5 bases, and 10 bases had no gene match. Germline V lookup: CDR1 GTSNPN, CDR2 SVGIG (reference sequence). The CDR3 runs to 17 residues. CDR3 loop: CAWDRGPDRRSGNTIYF. DNA of the CDR3: TGTGCCTGGGACAGGGGGCCAGACCGACGCTCTGGAAACACCATATATTTT. The full variable domain, rest sourced from reference TRBV30 and TRBJ1-3, is SQTIHQWPATLVQPVGSPLSLECTVEGTSNPNLYWYRQAAGRGLQLLFYSVGIGQISSEVPQNLSASRPQDRQFILSSKKLLLSDSGFYLCAWDRGPDRRSGNTIYFGEGSWLTVV.

This clone has just one count. The chain couples TRBV19 to TRBJ2-1; tentatively, D is TRBD1 (6 bases). The germline CDR1 and CDR2 sequences are LNHDA and SQIVND (reference sequence). Trimming took 3 bases from V and 5 from J, leaving 11 bases between them. This CDR3 is 14 amino acids long. CDR3 loop: CASSISGTNNEQFF. CDR3 sequence (DNA): TGTGCCAGTAGTATTTCGGGGACAAACAATGAGCAGTTCTTC. Full variable domain (remainder filled in from reference TRBV19 and TRBJ2-1): DGGITQSPKYLFRKEGQNVTLSCEQNLNHDAMYWYRQDPGQGLRLIYYSQIVNDFQKGDIAEGYSVSREKKESFPLTVTSAQKNPTAFYLCASSISGTNNEQFFGPGTRLTVL.